This T cell receptor (beta chain) stems from a study of cytomegalovirus exposure and HLA in healthy donors. A multiplex PCR was run with 60 Vbeta primers and 13 Jbeta primers. Profiled with immunoSEQ multiplex PCR; TCRdb holds only in-frame clones, not every one. Counted here are some 250,000 clones, over 70% occurring once; the ten biggest clones make up around 8%. Unmatched junction bases numbered 7, after V lost 3 bases and J lost 7 bases. The CDR3 length is 13 residues. Germline CDR1 SGHRS, CDR2 YFSETQ. This TCR derives from a woman aged 60-75 years in good health and CMV-seropositive. The sample consisted of PBMCs. The V call is TRBV5-1, the J call TRBJ2-7, with 7 bases that match TRBD2. The CDR3 region is CASSWGGTGEQYF. In nucleotides, the CDR3 is TGCGCCAGCAGCTGGGGGGGAACTGGGGAGCAGTACTTC.